In this sample, the clone carrying this T cell receptor (beta chain) turned up a few times. Its antigen remains unidentified. TCRdb re-called the RT-PCR reads through MiXCR, storing one row per CDR3 protein. The data show 550,000 to 800,000 distinct CDR3 sequences, about 15% seen once. This sample was taken from a study of response to subunit inactivated influenza vaccine. Broader study findings: The authors proposed limited new T cell recruitment per seasonal influenza vaccination.

Germline CDR1 and CDR2: SGHRS and YFSETQ. The ends were cut back, 4 bases at V and 3 bases at J, with 16 bases in the middle. CDR3 size: 15 residues. Here the sequenced sample was PBMCs from blood, taken 14 to 15 days before vaccination. This TCR derives from a man in his fifties or sixties who received an inactivated influenza vaccine. This sequence joins TRBV5-1 and TRBJ1-1, with D perhaps matching TRBD1 (6 bases). Written as DNA, the CDR3 is TGCGCCAGCAGCGCCGTACAGGGTTGGGACACTGAAGCTTTCTTT. It encodes CASSAVQGWDTEAFF.